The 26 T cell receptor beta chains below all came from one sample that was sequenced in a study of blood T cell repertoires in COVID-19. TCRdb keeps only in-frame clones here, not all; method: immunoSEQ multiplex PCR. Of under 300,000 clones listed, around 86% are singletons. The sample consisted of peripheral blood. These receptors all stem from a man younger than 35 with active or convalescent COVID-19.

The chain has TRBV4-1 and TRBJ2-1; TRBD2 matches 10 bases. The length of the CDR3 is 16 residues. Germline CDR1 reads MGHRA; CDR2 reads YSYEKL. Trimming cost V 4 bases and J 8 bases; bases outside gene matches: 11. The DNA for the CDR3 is TGCGCCAGCAGCCCCACCGAGCGGGGGGGAATGGATGAGCAGTTCTTC. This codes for CASSPTERGGMDEQFF.

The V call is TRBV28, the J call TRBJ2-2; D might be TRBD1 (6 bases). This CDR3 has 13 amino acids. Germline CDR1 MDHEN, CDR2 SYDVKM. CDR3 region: CAGRGQVAGELFF. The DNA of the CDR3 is TGTGCTGGCAGGGGTCAAGTGGCCGGGGAGCTGTTTTTT.

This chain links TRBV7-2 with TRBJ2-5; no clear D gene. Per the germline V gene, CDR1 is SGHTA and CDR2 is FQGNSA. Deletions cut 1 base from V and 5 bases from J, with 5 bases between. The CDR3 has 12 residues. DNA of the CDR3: TGTGCCAGCAGCTTAGGTAGCGAGACCCAGTACTTC. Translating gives CASSLGSETQYF.

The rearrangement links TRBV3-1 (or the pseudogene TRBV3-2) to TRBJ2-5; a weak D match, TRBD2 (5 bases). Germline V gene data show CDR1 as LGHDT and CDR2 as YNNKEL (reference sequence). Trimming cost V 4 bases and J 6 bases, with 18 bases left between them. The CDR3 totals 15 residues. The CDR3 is CASSPAGRGGKTQYF. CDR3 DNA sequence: TGTGCCAGCAGCCCGGCAGGTCGGGGTGGAAAGACCCAGTACTTC.

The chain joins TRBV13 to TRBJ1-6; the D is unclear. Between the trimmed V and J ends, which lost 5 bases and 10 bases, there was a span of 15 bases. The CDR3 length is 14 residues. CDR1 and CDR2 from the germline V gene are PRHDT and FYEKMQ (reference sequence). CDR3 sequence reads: CASSPREGRSPLHF. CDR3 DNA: TGTGCCAGCAGCCCCCGGGAAGGAAGGTCACCCCTCCACTTT.

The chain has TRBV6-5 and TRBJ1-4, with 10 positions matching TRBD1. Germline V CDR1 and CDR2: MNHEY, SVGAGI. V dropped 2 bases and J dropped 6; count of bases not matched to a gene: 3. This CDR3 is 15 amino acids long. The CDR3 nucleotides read TGTGCCAGCAGTTACGGGACAGGGGTTTATGAAAAACTGTTTTTT. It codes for CASSYGTGVYEKLFF.

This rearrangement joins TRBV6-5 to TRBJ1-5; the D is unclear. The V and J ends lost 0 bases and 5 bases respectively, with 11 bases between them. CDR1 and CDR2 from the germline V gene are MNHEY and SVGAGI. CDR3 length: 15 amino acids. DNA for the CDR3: TGTGCCAGCAGTTACTCGAGTCACAGCTATCAGCCCCAGCATTTT. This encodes CASSYSSHSYQPQHF.

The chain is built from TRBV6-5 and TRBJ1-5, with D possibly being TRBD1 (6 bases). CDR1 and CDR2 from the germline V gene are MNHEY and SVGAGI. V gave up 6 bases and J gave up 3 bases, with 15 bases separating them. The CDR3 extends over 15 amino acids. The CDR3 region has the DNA TGTGCCAGCAGCCACGACAGGTGGATCAATCAGCCCCAGCATTTT. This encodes CASSHDRWINQPQHF.

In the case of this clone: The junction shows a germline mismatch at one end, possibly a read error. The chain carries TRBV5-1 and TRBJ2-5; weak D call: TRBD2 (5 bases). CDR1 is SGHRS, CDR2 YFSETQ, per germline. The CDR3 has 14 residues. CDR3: CASGFQAAKETQYF. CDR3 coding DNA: TGCGCCAGCGGCTTTCAAGCGGCAAAAGAGACCCAGTACTTC.

CDR3 residues: CASSDGTNYNEQFF. The CDR3 DNA sequence: TGTGCCAGCAGCGACGGGACTAACTACAATGAGCAGTTCTTC. The V gene is TRBV9, the J gene TRBJ2-1; 7 nucleotides align to TRBD2. The germline V gene encodes CDR1 SGDLS and CDR2 YYNGEE. The trim removed 3 bases at V and 3 bases at J, leaving 3 bases unmatched. The CDR3 consists of 14 residues.

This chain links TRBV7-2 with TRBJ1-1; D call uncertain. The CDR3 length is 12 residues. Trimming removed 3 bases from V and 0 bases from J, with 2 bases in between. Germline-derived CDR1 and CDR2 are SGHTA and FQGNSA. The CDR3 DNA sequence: TGTGCCAGCAGCTTTATGAACACTGAAGCTTTCTTT. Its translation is CASSFMNTEAFF.

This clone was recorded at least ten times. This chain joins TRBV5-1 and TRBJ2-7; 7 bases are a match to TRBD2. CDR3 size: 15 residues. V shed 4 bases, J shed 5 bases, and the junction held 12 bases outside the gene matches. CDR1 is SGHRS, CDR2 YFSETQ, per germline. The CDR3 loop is CASSTGGSFGHEQYF. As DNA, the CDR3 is TGCGCCAGCAGCACGGGGGGTTCCTTTGGTCACGAGCAGTACTTC.

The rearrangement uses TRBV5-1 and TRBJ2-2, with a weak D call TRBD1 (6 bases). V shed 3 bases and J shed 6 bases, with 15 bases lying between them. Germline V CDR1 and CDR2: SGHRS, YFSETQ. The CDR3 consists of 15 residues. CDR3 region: CASSYRQVGAGELFF. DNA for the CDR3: TGCGCCAGCAGCTATCGACAGGTGGGGGCCGGGGAGCTGTTTTTT. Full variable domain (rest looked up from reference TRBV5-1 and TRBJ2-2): KAGVTQTPRYLIKTRGQQVTLSCSPISGHRSVSWYQQTPGQGLQFLFEYFSETQRNKGNFPGRFSGRQFSNSRSEMNVSTLELGDSALYLCASSYRQVGAGELFFGEGSRLTVL.

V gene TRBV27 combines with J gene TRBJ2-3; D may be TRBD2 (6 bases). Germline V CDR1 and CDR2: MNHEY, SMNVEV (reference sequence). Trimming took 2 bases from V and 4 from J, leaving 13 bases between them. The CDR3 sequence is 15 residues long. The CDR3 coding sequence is TGTGCCAGCAGTTTAGCAGGAGGGCCTGCAGATACGCAGTATTTT. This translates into CASSLAGGPADTQYF.

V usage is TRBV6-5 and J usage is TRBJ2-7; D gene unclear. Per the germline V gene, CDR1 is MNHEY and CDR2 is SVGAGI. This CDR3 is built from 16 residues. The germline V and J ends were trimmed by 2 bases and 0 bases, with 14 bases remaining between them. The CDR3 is CASSYRLLRPSYEQYF. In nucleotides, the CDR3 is TGTGCCAGCAGTTACCGACTCCTCCGGCCCTCCTACGAGCAGTACTTC.

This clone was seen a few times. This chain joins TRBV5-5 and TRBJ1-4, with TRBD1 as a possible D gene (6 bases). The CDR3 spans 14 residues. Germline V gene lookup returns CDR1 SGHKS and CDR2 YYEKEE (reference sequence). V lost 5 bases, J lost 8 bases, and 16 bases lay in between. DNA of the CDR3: TGTGCCAGCAGTTTCTTACAGGGCTTCGAAAAACTGTTTTTT. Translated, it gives CASSFLQGFEKLFF.

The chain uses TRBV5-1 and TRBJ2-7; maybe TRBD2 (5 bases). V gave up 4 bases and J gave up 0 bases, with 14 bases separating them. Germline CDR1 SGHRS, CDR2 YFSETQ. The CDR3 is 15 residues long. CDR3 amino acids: CASSRSGTSSYEQYF. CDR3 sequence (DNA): TGCGCCAGCAGCCGGAGCGGAACGAGCTCCTACGAGCAGTACTTC.

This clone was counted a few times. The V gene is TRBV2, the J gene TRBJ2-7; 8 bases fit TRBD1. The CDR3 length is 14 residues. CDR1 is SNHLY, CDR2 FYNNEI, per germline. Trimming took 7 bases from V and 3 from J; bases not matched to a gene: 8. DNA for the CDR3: TGTGCCAGCACTGAGCAGGGGGCTGTCTACGAGCAGTACTTC. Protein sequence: CASTEQGAVYEQYF.

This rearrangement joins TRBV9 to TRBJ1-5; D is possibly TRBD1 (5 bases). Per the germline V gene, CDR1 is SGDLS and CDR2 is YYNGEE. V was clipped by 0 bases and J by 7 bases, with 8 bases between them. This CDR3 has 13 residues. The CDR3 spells CASSVAGEQPQHF. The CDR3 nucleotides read TGTGCCAGCAGCGTAGCGGGGGAGCAGCCCCAGCATTTT.

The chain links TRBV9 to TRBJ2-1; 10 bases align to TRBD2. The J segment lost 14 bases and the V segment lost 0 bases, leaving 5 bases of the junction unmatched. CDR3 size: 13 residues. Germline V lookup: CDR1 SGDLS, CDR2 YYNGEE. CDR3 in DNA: TGTGCCAGCAGCGTAGCCAGCGGGGGGGAGGAGTTCTTC. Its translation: CASSVASGGEEFF.

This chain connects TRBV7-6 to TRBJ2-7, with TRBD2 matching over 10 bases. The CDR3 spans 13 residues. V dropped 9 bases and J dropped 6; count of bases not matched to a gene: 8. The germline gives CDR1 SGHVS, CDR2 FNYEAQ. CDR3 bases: TGTGCCAGTTCAGCGGGAGGGCCCGGCGAGCAGTACTTC. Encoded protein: CASSAGGPGEQYF.

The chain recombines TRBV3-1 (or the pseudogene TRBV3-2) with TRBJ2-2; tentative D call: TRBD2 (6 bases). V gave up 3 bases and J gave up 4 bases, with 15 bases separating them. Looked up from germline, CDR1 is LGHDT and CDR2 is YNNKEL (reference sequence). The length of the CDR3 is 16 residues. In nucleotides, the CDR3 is TGTGCCAGCAGCCACCCCCCTGGGGGGATCACCGGGGAGCTGTTTTTT. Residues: CASSHPPGGITGELFF.

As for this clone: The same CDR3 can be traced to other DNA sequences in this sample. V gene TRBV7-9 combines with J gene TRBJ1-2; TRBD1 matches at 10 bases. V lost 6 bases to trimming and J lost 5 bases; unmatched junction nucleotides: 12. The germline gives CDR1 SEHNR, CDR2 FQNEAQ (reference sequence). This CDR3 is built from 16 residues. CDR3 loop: CASRPGTGDRSYGYTF. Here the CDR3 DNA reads TGTGCCAGCAGACCCGGGACAGGGGACCGAAGTTATGGCTACACCTTC. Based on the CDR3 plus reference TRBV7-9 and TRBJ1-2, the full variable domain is DTGVSQNPRHKITKRGQNVTFRCDPISEHNRLYWYRQTLGQGPEFLTYFQNEAQLEKSRLLSDRFSAERPKGSFSTLEIQRTEQGDSAMYLCASRPGTGDRSYGYTFGSGTRLTVV.

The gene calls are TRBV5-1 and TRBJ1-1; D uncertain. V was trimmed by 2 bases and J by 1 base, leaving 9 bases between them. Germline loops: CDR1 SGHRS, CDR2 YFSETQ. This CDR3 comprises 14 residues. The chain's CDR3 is CASSFYGGNTEAFF. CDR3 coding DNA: TGCGCCAGCAGCTTTTATGGAGGGAACACTGAAGCTTTCTTT.

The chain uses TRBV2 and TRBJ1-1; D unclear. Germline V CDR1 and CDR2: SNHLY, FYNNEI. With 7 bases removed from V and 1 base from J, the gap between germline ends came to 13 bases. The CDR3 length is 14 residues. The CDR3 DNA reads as TGTGCCAGCACTCCGGAGCGTTCGAACACTGAAGCTTTCTTT. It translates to CASTPERSNTEAFF.

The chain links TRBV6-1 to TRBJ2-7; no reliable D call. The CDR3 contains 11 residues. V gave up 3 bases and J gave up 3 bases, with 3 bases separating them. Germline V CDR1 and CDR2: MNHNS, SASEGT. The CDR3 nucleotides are TGTGCCAGCAGTGATTACTACGAGCAGTACTTC. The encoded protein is CASSDYYEQYF.